These 22 T cell receptor beta chains share one sample of origin, sequenced in a study of vaccination and CD4 T cells after COVID-19 (dated 2022 in TCRdb). The antigens of these receptors remain unknown. The treatment or condition label corresponds to: roughly nine-day PBMC culture with coronavirus spike peptide pools or control peptides (ViraFEST assay). The library was produced with PCR. Sequencer: Illumina iSeq 100. At the Johns Hopkins FTIC core, DNA from the cultured CD4+ T cells underwent TCR sequencing with the Oncomine TCR Beta short-read assay. TCRdb reprocessed the public reads (quality trimming at Q25 with fastp, clone calling with MiXCR) and kept in-frame beta chains. Entries that share a CDR3 protein sequence are merged under the most common genes and DNA. The table for this sample lists 20,000 to 25,000 distinct CDR3 sequences; about 54% of them were counted only once. The ten largest clones capture approximately 3% of the sample.

Specimen: CD4+ T cells from blood, cultured in vitro. The receptor set was obtained from a human donor who had recovered from COVID-19.

The rearrangement links TRBV7-6 to TRBJ1-1; no clear D gene. Trimming stripped 3 bases from V and 0 bases from J, with 8 bases between. Germline loops: CDR1 SGHVS, CDR2 FNYEAQ. The CDR3 sequence is 14 residues long. CDR3 protein: CASSLGRMNTEAFF. The CDR3 coding sequence is TGTGCCAGCAGCTTGGGCCGAATGAACACTGAAGCTTTCTTT.

V and J are TRBV7-2 and TRBJ2-1; D might be TRBD2 (5 bases). CDR1 and CDR2 (germline): SGHTA, FQGNSA. Between the trimmed V and J ends, which lost 2 bases and 2 bases, there was a span of 7 bases. CDR3 length equals 14 residues. The CDR3: CASSLFGAYNEQFF. CDR3 nucleotides: TGTGCCAGCAGCTTATTCGGGGCCTACAATGAGCAGTTCTTC.

J is TRBJ2-3 and V is TRBV7-2, with TRBD2 as a possible D gene (5 bases). The CDR3 length is 16 residues. V gave up 5 bases and J gave up 4 bases, with 19 bases separating them. Germline CDR1 is SGHTA and CDR2 is FQGNSA. The CDR3 reads CASSPQFGGGADTQYF. DNA of the CDR3: TGTGCCAGCAGCCCCCAGTTTGGAGGTGGCGCAGATACGCAGTATTTT.

This chain uses TRBV7-3 with TRBJ1-6, with D hard to call. Looked up from germline, CDR1 is SGHTA and CDR2 is FQGTGA. This CDR3 comprises 12 residues. The V gene lost 6 bases and the J gene lost 12 bases, with 12 bases spanning the gap. The CDR3 nucleotides are TGTGCCAGCAGATTACCCGGTGAACCCCTCCACTTT. Amino acids: CASRLPGEPLHF.

The genes are TRBV6-5 and TRBJ1-1; a weak D match, TRBD1 (5 bases). The V and J ends lost 4 bases and 7 bases respectively, with 13 bases between them. Looked up from germline, CDR1 is MNHEY and CDR2 is SVGAGI. The CDR3 has 13 residues. The CDR3 reads CASSSGHQGEAFF. The CDR3 DNA sequence: TGTGCCAGCAGTTCAGGACACCAGGGTGAAGCTTTCTTT.

This clonotype has more than one count but fewer than ten. This chain connects TRBV7-2 to TRBJ2-7, with no clear D. This CDR3 is built from 14 residues. Germline CDR1 is SGHTA and CDR2 is FQGNSA. Trimming removed 0 bases from V and 11 bases from J, with 17 bases in between. DNA for the CDR3: TGTGCCAGCAGCTTAGCAATAGCACACTCTGCGGAGTACTTC. Residues: CASSLAIAHSAEYF.

This clonotype was found once. This sequence joins TRBV18 and TRBJ1-5; unclear D gene. Per the germline V gene, CDR1 is KGHSH and CDR2 is LQKENI. The length of the CDR3 is 13 residues. With 5 bases removed from V and 4 bases from J, the gap between germline ends came to 9 bases. CDR3 residues: CASSEVRNQPQHF. DNA of the CDR3: TGTGCCAGCTCAGAGGTCAGAAATCAGCCCCAGCATTTT.

The V call is TRBV9, the J call TRBJ2-3, with D perhaps TRBD2 (6 bases). The germline gives CDR1 SGDLS, CDR2 YYNGEE. Trimming pared 3 bases from V and 2 bases from J, leaving 16 bases between. There are 16 residues in the CDR3. CDR3 in amino acids: CASSAGSTRHTDTQYF. In nucleotides, the CDR3 is TGTGCCAGCAGCGCGGGATCGACTAGGCACACAGATACGCAGTATTTT.

The genes are TRBV20-1 and TRBJ1-2, with TRBD1 matching 7 bases. With 2 bases clipped from V and 8 bases from J, the junction kept 5 bases outside the gene matches. Germline-derived CDR1 and CDR2 are DFQATT and SNEGSKA (reference sequence). The CDR3 totals 12 residues. CDR3 nucleotides: TGCAGTGCTAGAAAGGGGGCGGAAGGCTACACCTTC. Protein product: CSARKGAEGYTF.

This rearrangement joins TRBV20-1 to TRBJ1-1; possible D gene TRBD1, 5 bases. Trimming took off 3 bases at V and 3 bases at J, with 8 bases between the two ends. This CDR3 has 12 residues. CDR1 DFQATT and CDR2 SNEGSKA come from the germline V gene (reference sequence). The CDR3 DNA follows: TGCAGTGCTAGTGCAGGGTACACTGAAGCTTTCTTT. Its protein is CSASAGYTEAFF.

V and J are TRBV24-1 and TRBJ1-1, with a weak D call TRBD1 (5 bases). The CDR3 extends over 14 amino acids. Looked up from germline, CDR1 is KGHDR and CDR2 is SFDVKD. V was trimmed by 10 bases and J by 0 bases, leaving 14 bases between them. The CDR3 DNA is TGTGCCACGAGGGCAGGGACTTTGAACACTGAAGCTTTCTTT. This gives the protein CATRAGTLNTEAFF.

This clonotype came up a few times. The rearrangement joins TRBV30 to TRBJ1-2; no definite D call. This CDR3 contains 14 residues. Germline assignment: CDR1 GTSNPN and CDR2 SVGIG (reference sequence). Trimming shortened V by 3 bases and J by 7 bases, and 18 bases separated the two germline ends. The CDR3 here is CAWRFRGGEGGYTF. As DNA, the CDR3 is TGTGCCTGGAGGTTTCGGGGAGGAGAAGGTGGCTACACCTTC.

This chain connects TRBV11-3 to TRBJ2-5; 12 positions match TRBD2. The germline V gene encodes CDR1 SGHNT and CDR2 YENEEA. The CDR3 is made up of 17 amino acids. The V and J ends lost 5 bases and 2 bases, in that order; junction bases with no gene match: 9. In DNA form, the CDR3 reads TGTGCCAGCAGCCCAAGACTAGCGGGGGCCCGGCAAGAGACCCAGTACTTC. This sequence encodes CASSPRLAGARQETQYF.

This clonotype has more than one count but fewer than ten. The CDR3 sequence is CASQEAGGGQYF. CDR3 sequence (DNA): TGTGCCAGCCAGGAAGCGGGAGGCGGGCAGTACTTC. V usage is TRBV6-1 and J usage is TRBJ2-7, with 9 bases matching TRBD2. The CDR3 is 12 amino acids. V lost 8 bases, J lost 9 bases, and 8 bases stayed unmatched. Germline V gene lookup returns CDR1 MNHNS and CDR2 SASEGT.

This rearrangement joins TRBV24-1 to TRBJ1-2, with D possibly TRBD1 on 5 matching bases. The germline V and J ends were trimmed by 9 bases and 2 bases, with 9 bases remaining between them. The germline V gene has CDR1 KGHDR and CDR2 SFDVKD. The CDR3 runs 12 residues. CDR3 in amino acids: CATHRGNYGYTF. For the CDR3, the DNA is TGTGCCACCCATCGGGGGAACTATGGCTACACCTTC.

A few counts support this clonotype. The CDR3 sequence is CASSLELLRGTEAFF. The CDR3 DNA follows: TGTGCCAGCAGCTTAGAACTGTTAAGGGGCACTGAAGCTTTCTTT. V gene TRBV7-2 combines with J gene TRBJ1-1, with D maybe TRBD1 (5 bases). Trimming removed 1 base from V and 4 bases from J, with 13 bases in between. CDR3 length: 15 residues. CDR1 and CDR2 (germline): SGHTA, FQGNSA. Filled out from reference TRBV7-2 and TRBJ1-1, the complete variable domain reads GAGVSQSPSNKVTEKGKDVELRCDPISGHTALYWYRQSLGQGLEFLIYFQGNSAPDKSGLPSDRFSAERTGGSVSTLTIQRTQQEDSAVYLCASSLELLRGTEAFFGQGTRLTVV.

V is TRBV5-4 and J is TRBJ1-1; perhaps TRBD1 as D (5 bases). The CDR3 loop spans 15 amino acids. Trimming shortened V by 4 bases and J by 0 bases, and 13 bases separated the two germline ends. Germline V gene sequence: CDR1 SGHNT, CDR2 YYREEE (reference sequence). CDR3 region: CASSTPGGVNTEAFF. The CDR3 DNA follows: TGTGCCAGCAGCACGCCGGGGGGAGTGAACACTGAAGCTTTCTTT.

This chain joins TRBV7-2 and TRBJ2-1; no firm D call. Between the trimmed V and J ends, which lost 6 bases and 6 bases, there was a span of 15 bases. The CDR3 is 14 residues long. Per germline, CDR1 SGHTA and CDR2 FQGNSA. CDR3: CASRSYARSNEQFF. For the CDR3, the DNA is TGTGCCAGCAGATCCTACGCCCGATCCAATGAGCAGTTCTTC.

The V call is TRBV20-1, the J call TRBJ1-5, with D unresolved. The CDR3 covers 13 residues. Deletions cut 3 bases from V and 0 bases from J, with 6 bases between. Looked up from germline, CDR1 is DFQATT and CDR2 is SNEGSKA (reference sequence). CDR3 protein: CSARTDSNQPQHF. In nucleotides, the CDR3 is TGCAGTGCTAGGACGGATAGCAATCAGCCCCAGCATTTT.

This clonotype appeared a few times. The chain joins TRBV2 to TRBJ1-2; D uncertain. Trimming cost V 4 bases and J 4 bases, with 10 bases left between them. The CDR3 totals 13 residues. The germline CDR1 and CDR2 sequences are SNHLY and FYNNEI. Written as DNA, the CDR3 is TGTGCCAGCAGTGGGGAGACGGTCTATGGCTACACCTTC. Translated, it gives CASSGETVYGYTF.

J is TRBJ1-4 and V is TRBV5-1; unclear D gene. There are 15 residues in the CDR3. From germline, CDR1 is SGHRS and CDR2 YFSETQ. Trimming left V 0 bases short and J 4 bases short, with 10 bases between. As DNA, the CDR3 is TGCGCCAGCAGCTTGGGTCTCGGGGATAATGAAAAACTGTTTTTT. Encoded protein: CASSLGLGDNEKLFF.

The chain carries TRBV6-1 and TRBJ1-1; maybe TRBD1 (6 bases). Germline assignment: CDR1 MNHNS and CDR2 SASEGT. Trimming cost V 7 bases and J 5 bases, with 11 bases left between them. This CDR3 comprises 12 residues. CDR3 coding DNA: TGTGCCAGCAACGAACAGGGTACTGAAGCTTTCTTT. It translates to CASNEQGTEAFF.